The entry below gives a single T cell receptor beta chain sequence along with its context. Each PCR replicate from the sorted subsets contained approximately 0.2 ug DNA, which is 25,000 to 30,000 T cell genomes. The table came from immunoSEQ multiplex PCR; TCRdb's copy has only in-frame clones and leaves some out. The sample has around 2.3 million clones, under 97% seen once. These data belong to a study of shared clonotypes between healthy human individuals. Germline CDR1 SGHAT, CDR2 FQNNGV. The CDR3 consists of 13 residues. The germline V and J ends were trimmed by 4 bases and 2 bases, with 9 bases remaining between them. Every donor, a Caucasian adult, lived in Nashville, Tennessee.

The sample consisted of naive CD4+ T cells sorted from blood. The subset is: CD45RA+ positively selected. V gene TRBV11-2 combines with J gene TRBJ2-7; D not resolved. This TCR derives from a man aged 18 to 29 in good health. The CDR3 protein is CASSSPATYEQYF. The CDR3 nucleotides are TGTGCCAGCAGCTCCCCGGCAACCTACGAGCAGTACTTC.